Below are 18 T cell receptor beta chains sequenced from a single sample in a study of cytomegalovirus exposure and HLA in healthy donors. A multiplex PCR was run with 60 Vbeta primers and 13 Jbeta primers. Profiled with immunoSEQ multiplex PCR; TCRdb holds only in-frame clones, not every one. The data contain around 99,000 clones, roughly 70% of them singletons. Sequenced sample: PBMCs. All receptors derive from a woman in her thirties or forties in good health and CMV-seropositive.

The rearrangement links TRBV7-2 to TRBJ1-4; 8 positions agree with TRBD1. The junction had 8 bases not matched to a gene; V was cut back by 4 bases and J by 10 bases. Per germline, CDR1 SGHTA and CDR2 FQGNSA. The CDR3 loop spans 14 amino acids. CDR3 coding DNA: TGTGCCAGCAGCTCGCAGGGGGCGGTGGGAAAACTGTTTTTT. It translates to CASSSQGAVGKLFF.

The gene calls are TRBV10-2 and TRBJ2-7; TRBD2 matches 10 bases. There are 13 residues in the CDR3. J lost 6 bases, V lost 10 bases, and 9 bases had no gene match. The V gene's germline CDR1 is WSHSY and CDR2 SAAADI. CDR3 sequence: CATEGTSVFEQYF. DNA for the CDR3: TGCGCCACCGAGGGGACTAGCGTTTTCGAGCAGTACTTC.

J is TRBJ1-5 and V is TRBV4-1; the match to TRBD1 covers 7 bases. Looked up from germline, CDR1 is MGHRA and CDR2 is YSYEKL. The junction had 10 bases not matched to a gene; V was cut back by 1 base and J by 4 bases. The CDR3 is made up of 17 amino acids. CDR3 sequence reads: CASSQGPQGGINQPQHF. The CDR3 DNA sequence: TGCGCCAGCAGCCAAGGTCCCCAGGGGGGTATTAATCAGCCCCAGCATTTT.

The J gene is TRBJ2-2, the V gene TRBV28, with TRBD1 matching over 10 bases. CDR3 size: 16 residues. V was pared by 4 bases and J by 4 bases, with 6 bases of the junction left unmatched. Germline CDR1 MDHEN, CDR2 SYDVKM. CDR3 DNA: TGTGCCAGCAGTTCCGGGACAGGGGCGGGCACCGGGGAGCTGTTTTTT. Translated: CASSSGTGAGTGELFF.

In its sample, this clone was seen once. The rearrangement uses TRBV5-1 and TRBJ2-2, with D unclear. This CDR3 has 13 residues. The V and J ends lost 3 bases and 2 bases respectively, with 5 bases between them. Germline assignment: CDR1 SGHRS and CDR2 YFSETQ. Here the CDR3 DNA reads TGCGCCAGCAGCTCACAAAACACCGGGGAGCTGTTTTTT. Translating it yields CASSSQNTGELFF. Together with reference TRBV5-1 and TRBJ2-2, the CDR3 gives the full variable domain: KAGVTQTPRYLIKTRGQQVTLSCSPISGHRSVSWYQQTPGQGLQFLFEYFSETQRNKGNFPGRFSGRQFSNSRSEMNVSTLELGDSALYLCASSSQNTGELFFGEGSRLTVL.

This chain connects TRBV9 to TRBJ2-7, with 11 bases fitting TRBD2. Germline CDR1 reads SGDLS; CDR2 reads YYNGEE. The V segment lost 3 bases and the J segment 1 base; nucleotides outside the gene matches: 9. The CDR3 length is 17 residues. CDR3 coding DNA: TGTGCCAGCAGCGAACTAGCGGGGGAAGGATATTCCTACGAGCAGTACTTC. It encodes CASSELAGEGYSYEQYF.

As regards this clone: Within the sample, other DNA sequences also encode this same CDR3. This chain connects TRBV5-1 to TRBJ2-5; 11 nucleotides line up with TRBD1. V trimming: 4 bases; J trimming: 5 bases; junction bases outside the gene matches: 7. The V gene's germline CDR1 is SGHRS and CDR2 YFSETQ. CDR3 length: 15 residues. The CDR3 spells CASSLGQGAGETQYF. CDR3 coding DNA: TGCGCCAGCAGCCTAGGACAGGGGGCAGGGGAGACCCAGTACTTC.

This clone turned up a few times. V gene TRBV2 combines with J gene TRBJ1-1; 7 bases are shared with TRBD1. The CDR3 consists of 15 residues. V lost 2 bases, J lost 8 bases, and 11 bases stayed unmatched. Germline assignment: CDR1 SNHLY and CDR2 FYNNEI. CDR3 sequence (DNA): TGTGCCAGCAGTGAAAGTCGCGTCCAGGGGGTAGAAGCTTTCTTT. Protein: CASSESRVQGVEAFF.

This clone was picked up a small number of times. The chain couples TRBV19 to TRBJ2-2; 8 bases line up with TRBD2. CDR3 length equals 16 residues. The ends lost 3 bases at V and 4 bases at J; junction bases unmatched: 7. Germline loops: CDR1 LNHDA, CDR2 SQIVND (reference sequence). The chain's CDR3 is CASSMGSGGRTGELFF. In nucleotides, the CDR3 is TGTGCCAGTAGTATGGGAAGCGGGGGCCGCACCGGGGAGCTGTTTTTT.

CDR3 DNA: TGTGCCAGCAGCCAGCCGGGACTAGCTGGCAATGAGCAGTTCTTC. Protein: CASSQPGLAGNEQFF. This chain links TRBV7-8 with TRBJ2-1; TRBD2 matches 9 bases. The ends lost 5 bases at V and 6 bases at J; junction bases unmatched: 8. The CDR3 is 15 residues long. Germline-derived CDR1 and CDR2 are SGHVS and FQNEAQ.

The chain joins TRBV29-1 to TRBJ1-1, with TRBD1 as a possible D gene (5 bases). Trimming took 7 bases from V and 0 from J, leaving 12 bases between them. The germline V gene encodes CDR1 SQVTM and CDR2 ANQGSEA. CDR3 length: 13 amino acids. CDR3 sequence reads: CSAIRGMNTEAFF. CDR3 DNA: TGCAGCGCCATTCGGGGGATGAACACTGAAGCTTTCTTT.

The sample holds one count of this clone. The chain is built from TRBV5-1 and TRBJ1-2, with 7 nucleotides matching TRBD1. Losses at the gene ends were 0 bases for V and 3 bases for J; bases not matched to a gene: 5. From germline, CDR1 is SGHRS and CDR2 YFSETQ. The CDR3 runs 15 residues. CDR3 region: CASSLGQGSDYGYTF. CDR3 bases: TGCGCCAGCAGCTTGGGACAGGGTAGTGACTATGGCTACACCTTC.

The chain is built from TRBV5-1 and TRBJ2-7; possible D gene TRBD1, 6 bases. In germline, CDR1 is SGHRS, CDR2 YFSETQ. The V gene lost 4 bases and the J gene lost 7 bases, with 18 bases spanning the gap. This CDR3 has 14 amino acids. CDR3 bases: TGCGCCAGCAGCCCGATTCCAGGGGATTGGGAGCAGTACTTC. Its protein product is CASSPIPGDWEQYF.

The chain recombines TRBV4-3 with TRBJ2-3; 7 nucleotides line up with TRBD1. Germline-derived CDR1 and CDR2 are LGHNA and YSLEER. V gave up 3 bases and J gave up 5 bases; unmatched junction bases: 14. This CDR3 is built from 17 residues. The CDR3 nucleotides are TGCGCCAGCAGCCATGCGATTCCGGGACAGATGATAGATACGCAGTATTTT. Protein: CASSHAIPGQMIDTQYF.

This chain links TRBV5-5 with TRBJ1-1; D is perhaps TRBD1 (5 bases). The CDR3 length is 16 residues. V shed 1 base and J shed 3 bases, with 16 bases lying between them. CDR1 and CDR2 (germline): SGHKS, YYEKEE (reference sequence). DNA of the CDR3: TGTGCCAGCAGCTTGATTACAGGCCTTTGGGACACTGAAGCTTTCTTT. This sequence encodes CASSLITGLWDTEAFF.

The V call is TRBV5-1, the J call TRBJ2-2; TRBD1 matches at 8 bases. Trimming removed 2 bases from V and 1 base from J; junction bases left unmatched: 4. CDR3 length equals 16 residues. Germline lookup yields CDR1 SGHRS and CDR2 YFSETQ. The DNA for the CDR3 is TGCGCCAGCAGCTTTTCGGGACAGGTGAACACCGGGGAGCTGTTTTTT. Amino acids: CASSFSGQVNTGELFF.

The chain joins TRBV6-5 to TRBJ1-2; TRBD1 matches at 7 bases. Germline V CDR1 and CDR2: MNHEY, SVGAGI. CDR3 length equals 15 residues. The V gene end was trimmed by 3 bases and the J gene end by 2 bases; junction bases not matched to a gene: 6. The CDR3 DNA reads as TGTGCCAGCAGTTATATTAGGGGGCTAAACTATGGCTACACCTTC. This gives the protein CASSYIRGLNYGYTF.

This sequence joins TRBV29-1 and TRBJ2-3; unclear D gene. V lost 7 bases to trimming and J lost 2 bases, with 7 bases between them. Germline lookup yields CDR1 SQVTM and CDR2 ANQGSEA. The CDR3 sequence is 11 residues long. The CDR3 loop reads CSEKHTDTQYF. DNA for the CDR3: TGCAGCGAGAAACACACAGATACGCAGTATTTT.